This TCR beta chain was obtained from a study of CD8 T cells in Susac syndrome. CDR3 length equals 15 residues. Germline V CDR1 and CDR2: SGDLS, YYNGEE. V lost 4 bases, J lost 5 bases, and 9 bases stayed unmatched. Peripheral blood CD8+ and CD4+ T cells were profiled by TCR beta sequencing. RNA amounts of about 0.5 to 1 ug underwent reverse transcription with random hexamers. TCRdb re-called the immunoSEQ multiplex PCR reads through MiXCR, storing one row per CDR3 protein. The sample contains more than 95,000 distinct CDR3 sequences, roughly 93% of which appear only once. The sample consisted of CD8+ T cells from PBMCs. This clonotype was obtained from a human donor with multiple sclerosis. The chain uses TRBV9 and TRBJ2-1; TRBD2 aligns across 7 bases. Written as DNA, the CDR3 is TGTGCCAGCAGCCAAATGCGGGAGATCCACAATGAGCAGTTCTTC. Translation gives CASSQMREIHNEQFF. Together with reference TRBV9 and TRBJ2-1, the CDR3 gives the full variable domain: DSGVTQTPKHLITATGQRVTLRCSPRSGDLSVYWYQQSLDQGLQFLIQYYNGEERAKGNILERFSAQQFPDLHSELNLSSLELGDSALYFCASSQMREIHNEQFFGPGTRLTVL.